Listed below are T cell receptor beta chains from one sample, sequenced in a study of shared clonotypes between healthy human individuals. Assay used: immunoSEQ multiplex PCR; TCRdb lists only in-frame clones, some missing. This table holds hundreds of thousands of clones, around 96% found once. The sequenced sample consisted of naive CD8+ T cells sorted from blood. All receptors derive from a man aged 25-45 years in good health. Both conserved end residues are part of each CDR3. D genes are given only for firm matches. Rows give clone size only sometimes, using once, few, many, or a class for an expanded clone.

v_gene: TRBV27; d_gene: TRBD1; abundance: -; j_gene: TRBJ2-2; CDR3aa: CASSPSGGASTGELFF; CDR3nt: TGTGCCAGCAGTCCTTCAGGGGGCGCTTCTACCGGGGAGCTGTTTTTT
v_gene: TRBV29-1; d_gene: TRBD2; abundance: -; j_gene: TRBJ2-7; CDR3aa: CSGRTSGSQEQYF; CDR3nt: TGCAGCGGACGGACTAGCGGGAGCCAGGAGCAGTACTTC
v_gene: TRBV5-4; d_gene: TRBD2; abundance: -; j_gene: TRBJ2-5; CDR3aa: CASSFPGLAGGETQYF; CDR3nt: TGTGCCAGCAGCTTCCCGGGACTAGCGGGAGGAGAGACCCAGTACTTC
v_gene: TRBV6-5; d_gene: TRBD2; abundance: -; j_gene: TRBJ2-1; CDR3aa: CASSYGGGSNEQFF; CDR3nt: TGTGCCAGCAGTTATGGGGGAGGGAGCAATGAGCAGTTCTTC
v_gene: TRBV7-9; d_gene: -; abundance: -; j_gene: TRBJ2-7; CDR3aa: CASSLPQKGGASYEQYF; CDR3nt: TGTGCCAGCAGCTTACCACAAAAGGGCGGAGCCTCCTACGAGCAGTACTTC
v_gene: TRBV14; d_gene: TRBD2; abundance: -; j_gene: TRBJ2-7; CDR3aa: CASSQVASGSLEQYF; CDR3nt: TGTGCCAGCAGCCAAGTGGCTAGCGGGAGTCTCGAGCAGTACTTC
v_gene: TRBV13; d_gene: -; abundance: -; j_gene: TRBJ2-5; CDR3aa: CASSLGRQVAQYF; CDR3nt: TGTGCCAGCAGCTTAGGCCGACAGGTGGCCCAGTACTTC
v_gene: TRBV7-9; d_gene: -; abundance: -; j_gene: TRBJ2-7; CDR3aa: CASTHEGSYEQYF; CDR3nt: TGTGCCAGCACCCATGAGGGGTCCTACGAGCAGTACTTC
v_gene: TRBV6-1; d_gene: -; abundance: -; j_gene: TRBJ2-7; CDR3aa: CASSEWTASSYEQYF; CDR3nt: TGTGCCAGCAGTGAATGGACCGCCAGCTCCTACGAGCAGTACTTC
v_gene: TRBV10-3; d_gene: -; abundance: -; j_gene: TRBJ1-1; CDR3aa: CAISESAGEMNTEAFF; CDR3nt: TGTGCCATCAGTGAGTCGGCAGGGGAAATGAACACTGAAGCTTTCTTT
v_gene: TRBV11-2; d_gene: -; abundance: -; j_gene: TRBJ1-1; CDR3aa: CASSPASEEVNTEAFF; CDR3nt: TGTGCCAGCAGCCCCGCCTCCGAGGAAGTGAACACTGAAGCTTTCTTT
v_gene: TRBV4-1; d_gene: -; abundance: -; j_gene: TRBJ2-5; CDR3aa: CASSQLYAGLQETQYF; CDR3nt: TGCGCCAGCAGCCAATTATACGCGGGACTCCAAGAGACCCAGTACTTC
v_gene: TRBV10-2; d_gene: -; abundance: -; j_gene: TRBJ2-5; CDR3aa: CASSESPGGRETQYF; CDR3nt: TGCGCCAGCAGTGAGTCACCAGGGGGGAGAGAGACCCAGTACTTC
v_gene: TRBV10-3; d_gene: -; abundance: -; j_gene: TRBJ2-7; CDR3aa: CAISTSGTSYEQYF; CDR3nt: TGTGCCATCAGCACCTCCGGCACGTCCTACGAGCAGTACTTC
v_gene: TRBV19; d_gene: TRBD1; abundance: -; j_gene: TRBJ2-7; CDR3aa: CASSIRQGREQYF; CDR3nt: TGTGCCAGTAGTATCCGACAGGGCCGCGAGCAGTACTTC
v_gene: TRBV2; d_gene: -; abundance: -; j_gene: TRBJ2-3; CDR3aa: CARRDTDTQYF; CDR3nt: TGTGCCAGGAGAGACACAGATACGCAGTATTTT
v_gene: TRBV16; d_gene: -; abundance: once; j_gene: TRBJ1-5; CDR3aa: CASSQTENQPQHF; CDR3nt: TGTGCCAGCAGCCAGACCGAGAATCAGCCCCAGCATTTT
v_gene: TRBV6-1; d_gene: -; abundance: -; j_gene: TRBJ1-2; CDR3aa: CASSPPGYGYTF; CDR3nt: TGTGCCAGCAGTCCTCCAGGCTATGGCTACACCTTC
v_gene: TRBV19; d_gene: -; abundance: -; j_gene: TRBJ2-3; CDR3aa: CASSSKQGSTQYF; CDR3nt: TGTGCCAGTAGTAGCAAACAGGGAAGCACGCAGTATTTT
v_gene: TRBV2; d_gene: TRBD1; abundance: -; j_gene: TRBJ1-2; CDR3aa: CASGGMTGNYGYTF; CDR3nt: TGTGCCAGCGGGGGAATGACAGGGAACTATGGCTACACCTTC
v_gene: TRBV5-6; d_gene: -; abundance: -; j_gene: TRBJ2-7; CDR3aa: CASSQTGPIFSYEQYF; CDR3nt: TGTGCCAGCAGCCAAACGGGACCGATCTTCTCCTACGAGCAGTACTTC
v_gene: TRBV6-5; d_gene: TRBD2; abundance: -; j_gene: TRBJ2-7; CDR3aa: CASSYSAGGAYEQYF; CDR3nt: TGTGCCAGCAGTTACTCTGCTGGGGGGGCCTACGAGCAGTACTTC
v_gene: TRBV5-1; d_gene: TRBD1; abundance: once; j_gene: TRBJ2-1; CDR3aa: CASSLEIVGTGSYNEQFF; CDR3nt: TGCGCCAGCAGCTTGGAAATTGTGGGGACAGGGTCCTACAATGAGCAGTTCTTC
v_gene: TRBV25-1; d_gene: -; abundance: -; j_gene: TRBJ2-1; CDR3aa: CASSDRPVGDEQFF; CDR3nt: TGTGCCAGCAGTGATCGTCCTGTCGGAGATGAGCAGTTCTTC
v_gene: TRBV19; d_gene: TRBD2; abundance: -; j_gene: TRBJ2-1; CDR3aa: CASSIDHWRESNEQFF; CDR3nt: TGTGCCAGTAGTATAGATCATTGGCGGGAGTCAAATGAGCAGTTCTTC
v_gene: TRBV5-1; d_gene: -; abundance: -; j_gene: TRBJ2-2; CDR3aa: CASGYRAANTGELFF; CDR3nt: TGCGCCAGCGGCTACAGAGCGGCGAACACCGGGGAGCTGTTTTTT
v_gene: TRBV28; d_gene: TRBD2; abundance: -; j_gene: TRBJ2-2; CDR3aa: CASSSTGTSGSHTGELFF; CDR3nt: TGTGCCAGCAGTTCCACCGGGACTAGCGGGAGCCACACCGGGGAGCTGTTTTTT
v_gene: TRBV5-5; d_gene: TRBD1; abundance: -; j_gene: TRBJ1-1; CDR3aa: CASSPGQGVGTEAFF; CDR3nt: TGTGCCAGCAGCCCGGGACAGGGGGTGGGAACTGAAGCTTTCTTT
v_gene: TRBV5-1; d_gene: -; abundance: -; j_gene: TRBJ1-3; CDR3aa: CASHPRLRSGNTIYF; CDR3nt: TGCGCCAGCCACCCCCGCCTTCGCTCTGGAAACACCATATATTTT
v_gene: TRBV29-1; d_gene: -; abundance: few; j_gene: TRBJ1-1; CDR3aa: CSVDGQGNTEAFF; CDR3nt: TGCAGCGTTGACGGGCAGGGGAACACTGAAGCTTTCTTT
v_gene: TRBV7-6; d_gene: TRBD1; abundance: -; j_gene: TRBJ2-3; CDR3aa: CASTPGQGLADTQYF; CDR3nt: TGTGCCAGCACCCCGGGACAGGGGCTAGCGGATACGCAGTATTTT
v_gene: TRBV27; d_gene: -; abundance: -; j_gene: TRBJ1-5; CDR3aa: CASSPQGLGQPQHF; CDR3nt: TGTGCCAGCAGTCCCCAGGGTTTAGGTCAGCCCCAGCATTTT
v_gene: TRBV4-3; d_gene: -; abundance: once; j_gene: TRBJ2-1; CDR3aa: CASSQVTGTYNEQFF; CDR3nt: TGCGCCAGCAGCCAAGTTACGGGAACTTACAATGAGCAGTTCTTC
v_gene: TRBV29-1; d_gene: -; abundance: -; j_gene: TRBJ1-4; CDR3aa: CSVEDPGRGGKLFF; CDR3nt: TGCAGCGTTGAAGATCCAGGGAGGGGAGGAAAACTGTTTTTT
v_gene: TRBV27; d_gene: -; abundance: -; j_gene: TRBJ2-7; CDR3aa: CASAPHRATYEQYF; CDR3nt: TGTGCCAGCGCTCCACACCGGGCAACCTACGAGCAGTACTTC
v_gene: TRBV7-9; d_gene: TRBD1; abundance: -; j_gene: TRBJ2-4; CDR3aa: CASSPRQGQAKNIQYF; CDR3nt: TGTGCCAGCAGCCCGAGACAGGGCCAGGCCAAAAACATTCAGTACTTC
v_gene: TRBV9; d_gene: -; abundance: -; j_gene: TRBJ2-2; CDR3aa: CASSAYTGELFF; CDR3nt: TGTGCCAGCAGCGCTTACACCGGGGAGCTGTTTTTT
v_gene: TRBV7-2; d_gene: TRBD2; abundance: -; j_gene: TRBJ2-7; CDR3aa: CASSLSLGLAVKSYEQYF; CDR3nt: TGTGCCAGCAGCTTATCGCTCGGGCTAGCGGTAAAATCCTACGAGCAGTACTTC
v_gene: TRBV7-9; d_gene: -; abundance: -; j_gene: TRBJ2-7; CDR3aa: CASSPARGRGGYEQYF; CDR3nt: TGTGCCAGCAGCCCCGCTCGCGGACGCGGCGGGTACGAGCAGTACTTC
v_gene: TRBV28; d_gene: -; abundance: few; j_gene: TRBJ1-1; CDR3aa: CASSLSVNTEAFF; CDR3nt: TGTGCCAGCAGTTTATCAGTGAACACTGAAGCTTTCTTT
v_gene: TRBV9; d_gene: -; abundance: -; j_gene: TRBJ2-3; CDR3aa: CASSVAGVSTDTQYF; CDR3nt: TGTGCCAGCAGCGTAGCTGGGGTGAGCACAGATACGCAGTATTTT
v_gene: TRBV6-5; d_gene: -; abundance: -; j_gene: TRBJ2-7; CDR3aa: CASSYGSRGEQYF; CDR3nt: TGTGCCAGCAGTTACGGTTCAAGAGGGGAGCAGTACTTC